A selection of T cell receptor beta chains follows, all from one sample in a study of blood T cell repertoires in COVID-19. Produced via immunoSEQ multiplex PCR; TCRdb's table is partial and in-frame only. Of some 290,000 clones in the sample, approximately 87% were seen once. What was sequenced was peripheral blood. The source is a man in his 60s who had recovered from COVID-19. The CDR3 runs from the conserved cysteine through the conserved F or W. A D gene is named only where the DNA matches it firmly. Clone size is given for some rows only: seen once, a few or many times, or a class if the clone is expanded.

>TRBJ2-2|TRBV6-5|TRBD1|.|14
TGTGCCAGCAGTAAGAACAGGGGGATCGGGGAGCTGTTTTTT
CASSKNRGIGELFF
>TRBJ1-6|TRBV19|.|once|15
TGTGCCAGTAGTATAGGCTGGGGACACAATTCACCCCTCCACTTT
CASSIGWGHNSPLHF
>TRBJ1-1|TRBV12-5|.|.|13
TGTGCTAGTGGTTGGACAGCGAACACTGAAGCTTTCTTT
CASGWTANTEAFF
>TRBJ2-2|TRBV19|TRBD1|.|14
TGTGCCTCTACGCCGGGACAGGGCCTCGGGGAGCTGTTTTTT
CASTPGQGLGELFF
>TRBJ1-1|TRBV28|TRBD1|.|14
TGTGCCAGCAGTTCGGACAGGGGTGTAACTGAAGCTTTCTTT
CASSSDRGVTEAFF
>TRBJ2-1|TRBV7-9|.|.|14
TGTGCCAGCAGCTTATTAGGTCTGGAGGATGAGCAGTTCTTC
CASSLLGLEDEQFF
>TRBJ2-2|TRBV6-1|TRBD2|.|16
TGTGCCAGCAGTGAAATGAGACTAGCGGGACCCGGGGAGCTGTTTTTT
CASSEMRLAGPGELFF
>TRBJ1-6|TRBV9|.|.|15
TGTGCCAGCAGCGTAGGGGGGGGCTATAATTCACCCCTCCACTTT
CASSVGGGYNSPLHF
>TRBJ2-7|TRBV3-1/TRBV3-2|.|.|15
TGTGCCAGCAGCCAAGACTCGATCGGGGGGCGCGAGCAGTACTTC
CASSQDSIGGREQYF
>TRBJ2-3|TRBV28|.|.|14
TGTGCCAGCAGACTCAGGGCTTACACAGATACGCAGTATTTT
CASRLRAYTDTQYF
>TRBJ1-2|TRBV7-9|.|.|14
TGTGCCAGCAGCTTAGGTTTACCGGGAGGTGGCTACACCTTC
CASSLGLPGGGYTF
>TRBJ2-7|TRBV4-2|TRBD1|.|16
TGTGCCAGCAGCCCCCAATACGACAGGGGGCTCTACGAGCAGTACTTC
CASSPQYDRGLYEQYF
>TRBJ2-1|TRBV5-1|.|.|14
TGCGCCAGCAGTCCCGGGACACCAAACAATGAGCAGTTCTTC
CASSPGTPNNEQFF
>TRBJ1-3|TRBV30|.|.|13
TGTGCCTGGCGCCCGGGGGCTGGAAACACCATATATTTT
CAWRPGAGNTIYF
>TRBJ2-3|TRBV5-4|TRBD2|.|15
TGTGCCAGCAGCTTGGCGGGAGCGGGAACAGATACGCAGTATTTT
CASSLAGAGTDTQYF
>TRBJ1-1|TRBV3-1/TRBV3-2|.|once|14
TGTGCCAGCAGCCAAGTGGGGGCGGACACTGAAGCTTTCTTT
CASSQVGADTEAFF
>TRBJ1-2|TRBV6-1|.|.|15
TGTGCCAGCAGTGATATGGGGCCCCGAGAATATGGCTACACCTTC
CASSDMGPREYGYTF
>TRBJ2-1|TRBV6-6|.|.|14
TGTGCCAGCCAAGAGGGGGGGTCCTACAATGAGCAGTTCTTC
CASQEGGSYNEQFF
>TRBJ2-7|TRBV6-1|TRBD1|.|15
TGTGCCAGCAGTGAAGCGGGGACAGGGAGAGACGAGCAGTACTTC
CASSEAGTGRDEQYF
>TRBJ2-3|TRBV19|.|.|16
TGTGCCAGTAGTATGGGGAGAGGGTTGCGGGGAGATACGCAGTATTTT
CASSMGRGLRGDTQYF
>TRBJ2-2|TRBV6-5|TRBD2|.|15
TGTGCCAGCAGCCGGACTAGCGGGGGGCCCGGGGAGCTGTTTTTT
CASSRTSGGPGELFF
>TRBJ2-5|TRBV7-7|.|few|17
TGTGCTAGCAGCTTAGCCCCGCGTTGGGGGCAACAAGAGACCCAGTACTTC
CASSLAPRWGQQETQYF
>TRBJ1-2|TRBV9|.|few|14
TGTGCCAGCAGCGTATCACAGGGAGAGTATGGCTACACCTTC
CASSVSQGEYGYTF
>TRBJ1-4|TRBV7-9|TRBD1|.|14
TGTGCCAGCAGCTCACAGGGGATTAATGAAAAACTGTTTTTT
CASSSQGINEKLFF
>TRBJ1-1|TRBV10-2|.|.|13
TGCGCCAGCAGGGTTAGCAGGAACACTGAAGCTTTCTTT
CASRVSRNTEAFF